This T cell receptor beta chain was retrieved from a study of blood T cell repertoires in COVID-19 (dated by TCRdb to the early 2020s). For the study in its entirety: The collaborator samples originated in the United States, Italy and Spain and spanned the acute and convalescent phases of COVID-19. The material from the prospective study consisted of cDNA or gDNA derived from T cells, B-cell-depleted T cells, or PBMCs. Subjects who had been exposed to COVID-19, were actively infected with it, or had recovered from it provided the deeply sampled blood TCRbeta repertoires that made up the dataset. The repertoires were released in a freely available public database intended as a resource for research on the immune response to SARS-CoV-2. Samples came from the ongoing ImmuneRACE study (first 160 participants) plus 1,254 subjects from 6 global collaborators. Sample metadata almost always included a de-identified subject ID, COVID-19 status, age in years and sex. Where HLA class I and class II types were available, the types were taken from metadata supplied by the sample provider, not from assay-based typing. Overall study outcomes, separate from this receptor: The quantity of clinical and demographic metadata differed by source and by participant and was supplied without curation.

Remarks on this clone: This receptor's antigen is unknown. The sample holds no much larger clone one base away, and base qualities are not on file.

The junction shows trimming of 4 bases on V and 6 bases on J, plus 13 bases between the germline ends. There are 14 amino acids in the CDR3, from cysteine to phenylalanine inclusive. Of the read, only the CDR3 DNA is kept; its 42 bases are in frame from base 1. CDR1 and CDR2 are read off the germline V gene as SGHTA and FQGTGA. The immunoSEQ Assay, a bias-controlled multiplex PCR, was used to amplify TCRbeta CDR3 regions from genomic DNA. In the authors' own workflow: The number of nucleated cells in each sample was estimated from the amplification of reference gene primers within the assay. To quantify the absolute abundance of each unique TCRbeta CDR3 rearrangement, sequence reads were collapsed and filtered. Productive Simpson clonality was computed per sample as the square root of Simpson's diversity index over productive rearrangements. Imported from immuneACCESS, the table was reduced by TCRdb to in-frame sequences with V and J called. These copies leave out some clones; in studies compared against another copy, an unresolved V gene accounts for under half, and the cause of the remainder is not known. From that table come the V and J calls and clone size; the DNA was used to work out D and trimming. This sample holds some 110,000 clones; around 85% were observed only once. In total, the top ten clones hold 7.9% of the sample.

Samples from volunteer blood donors who had recovered from COVID-19 were contributed by a second Seattle source. Collaborating institutions collected whole blood in K2EDTA tubes following their own protocols. For TCRbeta analysis, collaborators shipped samples as frozen whole blood, isolated PBMCs, or DNA extracted from either of those sample types. Specimen: peripheral blood. The clonotype was recovered from a man in his sixties or seventies who had recovered from COVID-19. The rearranged chain carries TRBV7-3 and TRBJ2-1, with a tentative D gene TRBD2 over 6 matching bases. The DNA is as follows: TGTGCCAGCAGCTCCATTGGACTACTCAATGAGCAGTTCTTC. It translates as CASSSIGLLNEQFF.